This T cell receptor (beta chain) stems from a study of shared clonotypes between healthy human individuals. Study findings and constraints: In contrast to clonotypes shared by all four donors, non-shared clonotypes had lower generation probabilities. Researchers found naive subsets generally carried larger estimated richness than memory subsets.

A word on this clone: What it recognizes is unknown.

Splitting the CD4+ cells yielded a CD45RA+ naive subset and a CD45RA-negative memory subset. When replicate PCRs were run on sorted subsets, they used approximately 210 ng DNA, some 33,000 T cell genomes. Sequencing was performed with immunoSEQ multiplex PCR; in TCRdb, only in-frame clones are kept and a portion is missing. The data show some 2 million clones, about 95% seen once. Sequenced sample: naive CD4+ T cells sorted from blood. The sample's subset: CD45RA+ positively selected. The clonotype originates from a man aged 18 to 29 in good health.

The CDR3 here is CAWSPGTKASLDTQYF. DNA of the CDR3: TGTGCCTGGAGCCCGGGCACTAAAGCTTCTCTAGATACGCAGTATTTT. V usage is TRBV30 and J usage is TRBJ2-3; D call uncertain. Trimming removed 3 bases at V and 5 bases at J, with 21 bases between. The CDR3 contains 16 residues. Germline-derived CDR1 and CDR2 are GTSNPN and SVGIG (reference sequence).